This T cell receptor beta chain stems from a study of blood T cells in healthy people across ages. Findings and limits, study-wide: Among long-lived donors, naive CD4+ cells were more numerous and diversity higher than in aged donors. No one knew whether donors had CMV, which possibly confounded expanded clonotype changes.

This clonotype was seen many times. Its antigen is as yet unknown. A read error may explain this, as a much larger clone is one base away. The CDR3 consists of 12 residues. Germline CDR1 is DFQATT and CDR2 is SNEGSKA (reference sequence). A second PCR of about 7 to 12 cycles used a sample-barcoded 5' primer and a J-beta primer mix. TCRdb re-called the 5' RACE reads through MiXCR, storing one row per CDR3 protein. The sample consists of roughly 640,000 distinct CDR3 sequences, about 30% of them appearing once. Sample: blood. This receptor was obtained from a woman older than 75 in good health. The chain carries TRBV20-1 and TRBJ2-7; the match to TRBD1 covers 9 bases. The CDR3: CRAGQGIYEQYF. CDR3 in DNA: TGCAGGGCTGGACAGGGGATCTACGAGCAGTACTTC.